The 4 T cell receptor beta chains presented below share a single source sample, sequenced in a study of shared clonotypes between healthy human individuals (TCRdb year 2020). Library prep was done by the immunoSEQ multiplex PCR assay. Entries here come from immuneACCESS through TCRdb and include only in-frame sequences with V and J called. Some clones fail to appear in such tables; in the studies checked, an unresolved V gene covers under half of the shortfall, and the cause of the remainder is unknown. The sample table shows over 1.5 million clones, and 95% to 99% are seen once. Jointly, the top ten make up around 0.47% of the sample. Sequenced input: naive CD4+ T cells sorted from blood. The intended sense of this specimen's cell subset or site label: CD45RA+ positively selected. The receptors were sampled from a man younger than 40 in good health.

The rearrangement links TRBV7-8 to TRBJ2-7; D is uncertain. Trimming removed 1 base at V and 0 bases at J, with 16 bases between. Germline loops: CDR1 SGHVS, CDR2 FQNEAQ. This CDR3 contains 17 residues. CDR3 residues: CASSLGVIRIFSYEQYF. CDR3 DNA sequence: TGTGCCAGCAGCTTAGGGGTGATCCGGATCTTCTCCTACGAGCAGTACTTC.

This rearrangement joins TRBV6-1 to TRBJ2-7; 7 nucleotides align to TRBD1. With V trimmed by 6 bases and J by 2 bases, 10 bases remained unmatched. The CDR3 loop spans 15 amino acids. Germline lookup yields CDR1 MNHNS and CDR2 SASEGT. CDR3 protein: CASSDATGVAYEQYF. In DNA, the CDR3 is TGTGCCAGCAGCGACGCTACAGGGGTGGCCTACGAGCAGTACTTC.

The chain links TRBV19 to TRBJ2-6; D call uncertain. The germline gives CDR1 LNHDA, CDR2 SQIVND (reference sequence). The ends were cut back, 7 bases at V and 0 bases at J, with 7 bases in the middle. This CDR3 spans 14 amino acids. This CDR3 reads CASTVDSGANVLTF. CDR3 coding DNA: TGTGCCAGTACGGTAGACTCTGGGGCCAACGTCCTGACTTTC. Based on the CDR3 plus reference TRBV19 and TRBJ2-6, the full variable domain is DGGITQSPKYLFRKEGQNVTLSCEQNLNHDAMYWYRQDPGQGLRLIYYSQIVNDFQKGDIAEGYSVSREKKESFPLTVTSAQKNPTAFYLCASTVDSGANVLTFGAGSRLTVL.

This rearrangement joins TRBV28 to TRBJ2-2; 9 bases map to TRBD1. Trimming took 3 bases from V and 3 from J; bases not matched to a gene: 5. CDR1 and CDR2 (germline): MDHEN, SYDVKM. The CDR3 is 16 residues long. The CDR3 here is CASSFPGQGYTGELFF. The CDR3 bases are TGTGCCAGCAGTTTCCCGGGACAGGGTTACACCGGGGAGCTGTTTTTT.